The 6 T cell receptor beta chains presented below share a single source sample, sequenced in a study of high-grade serous ovarian cancer treatment subgroups. Sequencing used immunoSEQ multiplex PCR; TCRdb keeps in-frame clones, though not all of them. The sample includes under 8,000 clones, just over 70% seen only once; the top ten take around 6%. Tumor samples were obtained before definitive surgery or chemotherapy. Sequencing was performed on tumor tissue. The receptors originated from a human donor with high-grade serous ovarian cancer.

This rearrangement joins TRBV27 to TRBJ2-4; D call uncertain. From germline, CDR1 is MNHEY and CDR2 SMNVEV (reference sequence). CDR3 length equals 15 residues. V lost 5 bases and J 3 bases, leaving 14 bases between the germline ends. The CDR3 DNA sequence: TGTGCCAGCAGTCCGGGTGAGCGTGGCAAAAACATTCAGTACTTC. Translation gives CASSPGERGKNIQYF.

Only one count was recorded for this clone. V and J are TRBV28 and TRBJ2-2; a weak D match, TRBD1 (5 bases). The CDR3 length is 14 residues. Between the trimmed V and J ends, which lost 6 bases and 1 base, there was a span of 9 bases. Germline lookup yields CDR1 MDHEN and CDR2 SYDVKM. CDR3 in amino acids: CASSQTGNTGELFF. The CDR3 DNA reads as TGTGCCAGCAGCCAAACAGGGAACACCGGGGAGCTGTTTTTT.

Only a few counts were recorded for this clone. The chain carries TRBV6-4 and TRBJ2-2; 9 bases fit TRBD2. CDR3 length: 18 residues. In germline, CDR1 is MRHNA, CDR2 SNTAGT. V dropped 0 bases and J dropped 4; count of bases not matched to a gene: 9. The CDR3 coding sequence is TGTGCCAGCAGTGACTCAGGCGGGAGGGCCAGTAGCACCGGGGAGCTGTTTTTT. It translates to CASSDSGGRASSTGELFF.

This clone is medium-sized (0.01 to 0.1%). The chain combines TRBV11-1 with TRBJ2-7; tentative D call: TRBD1 (5 bases). The CDR3 extends over 14 amino acids. Germline CDR1 and CDR2: SGHAT and FQDESV (reference sequence). V gave up 6 bases and J gave up 4 bases, with 16 bases separating them. The CDR3 sequence: CASSVTGSLYEQYF. The CDR3 DNA reads as TGTGCCAGCAGTGTAACAGGATCCTTATACGAGCAGTACTTC.

Sample share makes this clone medium-sized. The gene calls are TRBV29-1 and TRBJ2-7; 9 bases align to TRBD1. J lost 5 bases, V lost 5 bases, and 7 bases had no gene match. Germline V lookup: CDR1 SQVTM, CDR2 ANQGSEA. This CDR3 contains 13 residues. DNA of the CDR3: TGCAGCGTTCTGACAGGGGGGACCCACGAGCAGTACTTC. The encoded protein is CSVLTGGTHEQYF.

This chain links TRBV9 with TRBJ2-4; D remains ambiguous. The CDR3 sequence is 15 residues long. Per germline, CDR1 SGDLS and CDR2 YYNGEE. V gave up 0 bases and J gave up 0 bases, with 7 bases separating them. The CDR3 sequence is CASSVGEVAKNIQYF. CDR3 DNA sequence: TGTGCCAGCAGCGTAGGAGAGGTAGCCAAAAACATTCAGTACTTC.